The next 14 T cell receptor beta chains were all read from a single sample in a study of blood T cells in healthy people across ages. Next came a second PCR, run for roughly 6 to 11 cycles, which used a sample-barcoded 5' primer along with a J-beta primer mix. TCRdb recomputed calls from the 5' RACE reads with MiXCR, one row per CDR3 protein. The table has some 920,000 distinct CDR3 sequences, 45% to 60% seen once. Sequencing was done on a sample of blood. Source of these receptors: a woman aged 55-69 years in good health.

The chain has TRBV5-1 and TRBJ2-1, with D uncertain. This CDR3 is built from 15 residues. Deletions cut 5 bases from V and 3 bases from J, with 15 bases between. Germline V lookup: CDR1 SGHRS, CDR2 YFSETQ. The CDR3 here is CASSLVGLGYNEQFF. The CDR3 region has the DNA TGCGCCAGCAGTCTTGTGGGGTTAGGCTACAATGAGCAGTTCTTC.

The chain employs TRBV20-1 and TRBJ2-1, with 7 positions matching TRBD1. Germline V lookup: CDR1 DFQATT, CDR2 SNEGSKA (reference sequence). The CDR3 extends over 17 amino acids. J was trimmed by 5 bases and V by 6 bases; bases with no gene match: 19. The CDR3 region has the DNA TGCAGTGCGCCCGTCGACAGGGTCGGACTTCGCGACAATGAGCAGTTCTTC. Its translation is CSAPVDRVGLRDNEQFF.

This rearrangement joins TRBV5-1 to TRBJ2-7; D gene ambiguous. V lost 0 bases and J 0 bases, leaving 7 bases between the germline ends. The germline gives CDR1 SGHRS, CDR2 YFSETQ. The CDR3 length is 14 residues. The CDR3 nucleotides are TGCGCCAGCAGCTTGGCCTACCTCTCCTACGAGCAGTACTTC. Its protein product is CASSLAYLSYEQYF.

This chain connects TRBV15 to TRBJ2-7; D not resolved. CDR1 is LNHNV and CDR2 is YYDKDF in the germline V gene (reference sequence). Trimming cost V 3 bases and J 6 bases, with 12 bases left between them. This CDR3 spans 13 amino acids. DNA of the CDR3: TGTGCCACCAGCAGGGGTTGGGGTTCCGAGCAGTACTTC. Its protein product is CATSRGWGSEQYF.

This clonotype has a single count. The J gene is TRBJ2-1, the V gene TRBV2, with 9 bases lining up with TRBD2. V lost 0 bases and J lost 3; bases outside the gene matches: 6. From germline, CDR1 is SNHLY and CDR2 FYNNEI. The CDR3 covers 17 residues. The CDR3 DNA sequence: TGTGCCAGCAGTGAAGCGAGGGCGGGAGGGAACTACAATGAGCAGTTCTTC. Its protein is CASSEARAGGNYNEQFF.

V gene TRBV7-2 combines with J gene TRBJ2-7; D is uncertain. Looked up from germline, CDR1 is SGHTA and CDR2 is FQGNSA. This CDR3 comprises 14 residues. V lost 0 bases, J lost 7 bases, and 13 bases lay in between. The CDR3 DNA reads as TGTGCCAGCAGCTTAGCGGTGGGCCGCAATGAGCAGTACTTC. Protein sequence: CASSLAVGRNEQYF. Drawing the rest from reference TRBV7-2 and TRBJ2-7, the complete variable domain is GAGVSQSPSNKVTEKGKDVELRCDPISGHTALYWYRQSLGQGLEFLIYFQGNSAPDKSGLPSDRFSAERTGGSVSTLTIQRTQQEDSAVYLCASSLAVGRNEQYFGPGTRLTVT.

The J gene is TRBJ2-1, the V gene TRBV6-2 or TRBV6-3; 7 bases are a match to TRBD1. The CDR3 runs 16 residues. Per the germline V gene, CDR1 is MNHEY and CDR2 is SVGEGT. J gave up 9 bases and V 7 bases, and 18 bases lay outside the gene matches. For the CDR3, the DNA is TGTGCCAGCACCCCTCCACAGAGACAGGGTTTCGGTGAGCAGTTCTTC. Translation gives CASTPPQRQGFGEQFF.

This chain connects TRBV10-2 to TRBJ2-3; 16 bases match TRBD2. V lost 5 bases, J lost 5 bases, and 10 bases stayed unmatched. Germline V gene data show CDR1 as WSHSY and CDR2 as SAAADI. The CDR3 has 18 residues. The CDR3 region has the DNA TGCGCCAGCAGTCCCCCGGGACTAGCGGGAGGGCCCGTAGATACGCAGTATTTT. This codes for CASSPPGLAGGPVDTQYF.

V and J are TRBV13 and TRBJ2-6; possible D gene TRBD2, 5 bases. The CDR3 length is 15 residues. The ends were cut back, 5 bases at V and 2 bases at J, with 10 bases in the middle. CDR1 is PRHDT and CDR2 is FYEKMQ in the germline V gene (reference sequence). The CDR3 is CASSNGEAGANVLTF. CDR3 coding DNA: TGTGCCAGCAGCAACGGGGAAGCTGGGGCCAACGTCCTGACTTTC.

The chain joins TRBV7-6 to TRBJ2-3; no definite D call. V lost 5 bases, J lost 4 bases, and 16 bases lay in between. Germline V gene lookup returns CDR1 SGHVS and CDR2 FNYEAQ. There are 15 residues in the CDR3. The CDR3 loop is CASSLSQGNSDTQYF. The CDR3 coding sequence is TGTGCCAGCAGCCTATCCCAAGGGAATTCAGATACGCAGTATTTT.

This chain joins TRBV7-9 and TRBJ2-1; TRBD2 agrees at 11 bases. The CDR3 has 20 amino acids. Losses at the gene ends were 1 base for V and 0 bases for J; bases not matched to a gene: 11. The V gene's germline CDR1 is SEHNR and CDR2 FQNEAQ (reference sequence). For the CDR3, the DNA is TGTGCCAGCAGCTTAGTGCCGGGACTAGCGGTCCAGAGCTCCTACAATGAGCAGTTCTTC. It codes for CASSLVPGLAVQSSYNEQFF.

The chain employs TRBV11-2 and TRBJ1-2; TRBD1 agrees at 8 bases. This CDR3 has 14 residues. CDR1 SGHAT and CDR2 FQNNGV come from the germline V gene. With V trimmed by 6 bases and J by 4 bases, 7 bases remained unmatched. Here the CDR3 DNA reads TGTGCCAGCAGAACCACAGGGGGTAGCTATGGCTACACCTTC. Protein sequence: CASRTTGGSYGYTF.

The rearrangement links TRBV5-4 to TRBJ2-1; D is perhaps TRBD2 (5 bases). V was pared by 0 bases and J by 5 bases, with 15 bases between. CDR1 is SGHNT, CDR2 YYREEE, per germline (reference sequence). This CDR3 is built from 16 residues. For the CDR3, the DNA is TGTGCCAGCAGCTTGGGAAGACCCCCAGCGGACAATGAGCAGTTCTTC. This translates into CASSLGRPPADNEQFF.

This clonotype was picked up a small number of times. The chain is built from TRBV21-1 and TRBJ2-7; the D call TRBD1 from the table was never checked on the DNA. TRBV21-1 is labeled a pseudogene. The CDR3 covers 15 residues. The CDR3 reads CASKAKRGPLGEQYF. CDR3 in DNA: TGTGCCAGCAAGGCAAAGCGGGGACCCCTGGGGGAGCAGTACTTC.